What follows is one T cell receptor (beta chain) and its context. Its antigen is currently unknown. Assay used: immunoSEQ multiplex PCR; TCRdb lists only in-frame clones, some missing. This table holds 140,000 or so clones, 90% to 95% found once. The data belong to a study of T cell responses to AZD1222 COVID-19 vaccine. Study observations and caveats: The donor group comprised mostly white British people and more females; the analysis possibly underestimated clonal diversity.

This CDR3 has 17 residues. After removal of 0 bases from V and 9 bases from J, the junction contained 13 bases not matched to a gene. Germline-derived CDR1 and CDR2 are SNHLY and FYNNEI. The genes are TRBV2 and TRBJ2-1; 8 bases are a match to TRBD2. This TCR came from an adult in good health. The sample in question was peripheral blood, obtained on day 0 of AZD1222 vaccination. The CDR3: CASSEAPGWRGVSEQFF. The CDR3 region has the DNA TGTGCCAGCAGTGAAGCTCCGGGCTGGCGGGGGGTTAGTGAGCAGTTCTTC.